The 17 T cell receptor beta chains given below trace back to one sample, sequenced in a study of cytomegalovirus exposure and HLA in healthy donors (dated 2017 in TCRdb). Receptor libraries were prepared by the immunoSEQ multiplex PCR assay. The multiplex PCR relied on a mix of 60 forward primers for TCR Vbeta segments and 13 reverse primers for TCR Jbeta segments. TCRdb carries this immuneACCESS record with in-frame sequences only. Its versions omit some clonotypes, under half of them owing to an unresolved V gene in the studies checked, with the rest unexplained. For this sample there are 100,000 to 120,000 clones; more than 80% appear just once. The ten most abundant clones make up roughly 6% of the sample. Sequencing was carried out using PBMCs. Receptor source: a man aged 18 to 29 in good health and CMV-seronegative.

The rearrangement uses TRBV30 and TRBJ1-6; D unresolved. CDR1 is GTSNPN, CDR2 SVGIG, per germline (reference sequence). V was cut by 3 bases and J by 3 bases, with 9 bases left in between. The CDR3 loop spans 14 amino acids. The CDR3 nucleotides read TGTGCCTGGAGGCCGGGAGTCTATAATTCACCCCTCCACTTT. Translating it yields CAWRPGVYNSPLHF.

The chain joins TRBV11-2 to TRBJ2-7; possibly TRBD2 for D (5 bases). The germline V and J ends were trimmed by 1 base and 3 bases, with 10 bases remaining between them. The CDR3 is 14 amino acids. CDR1 SGHAT and CDR2 FQNNGV come from the germline V gene. CDR3 amino acids: CASSLASGLYEQYF. CDR3 DNA: TGTGCCAGCAGCTTAGCCTCAGGACTCTACGAGCAGTACTTC. Full variable domain (remainder filled in from reference TRBV11-2 and TRBJ2-7): EAGVAQSPRYKIIEKRQSVAFWCNPISGHATLYWYQQILGQGPKLLIQFQNNGVVDDSQLPKDRFSAERLKGVDSTLKIQPAKLEDSAVYLCASSLASGLYEQYFGPGTRLTVT.

The chain is built from TRBV10-3 and TRBJ2-1, with 7 nucleotides matching TRBD2. V lost 4 bases to trimming and J lost 3 bases; unmatched junction nucleotides: 9. Germline V gene sequence: CDR1 ENHRY, CDR2 SYGVKD. The CDR3 has 16 residues. The CDR3 sequence: CAISGQSGTLYNEQFF. The CDR3 DNA sequence: TGTGCCATCAGTGGTCAAAGCGGGACCCTCTACAATGAGCAGTTCTTC.

V usage is TRBV5-5 and J usage is TRBJ2-7; 7 bases align to TRBD1. CDR1 and CDR2 (germline): SGHKS, YYEKEE (reference sequence). V dropped 4 bases and J dropped 0; count of bases not matched to a gene: 13. CDR3 length equals 17 residues. The CDR3 sequence: CASSPSPTGVRSYEQYF. CDR3 sequence (DNA): TGTGCCAGCAGCCCGTCCCCTACAGGGGTCCGCTCCTACGAGCAGTACTTC.

The sample holds one count of this clone. J is TRBJ1-2 and V is TRBV25-1; no clear D. The CDR3 totals 11 residues. V gave up 5 bases and J gave up 6 bases, with 7 bases separating them. Looked up from germline, CDR1 is MGHDK and CDR2 is SYGVNS. The chain's CDR3 is CASSWRDGYTF. DNA of the CDR3: TGTGCCAGCAGTTGGAGGGATGGCTACACCTTC.

This chain connects TRBV13 to TRBJ2-1; 9 nucleotides align to TRBD1. The CDR3 is made up of 15 amino acids. The germline gives CDR1 PRHDT, CDR2 FYEKMQ (reference sequence). Trimming took 5 bases from V and 8 from J; bases not matched to a gene: 10. The CDR3 protein is CASSVRTGGSDEQFF. Here the CDR3 DNA reads TGTGCCAGCAGCGTCAGAACAGGGGGCAGCGATGAGCAGTTCTTC. Together with reference TRBV13 and TRBJ2-1, the CDR3 gives the full variable domain: AAGVIQSPRHLIKEKRETATLKCYPIPRHDTVYWYQQGPGQDPQFLISFYEKMQSDKGSIPDRFSAQQFSDYHSELNMSSLELGDSALYFCASSVRTGGSDEQFFGPGTRLTVL.

V usage is TRBV7-6 and J usage is TRBJ2-7; 9 nucleotides agree with TRBD2. Germline trimming cut 0 bases from V and 0 bases from J; bases unmatched to any gene: 3. This CDR3 spans 16 amino acids. In germline, CDR1 is SGHVS, CDR2 FNYEAQ. The CDR3 DNA sequence: TGTGCCAGCAGCTTAGCTCTTAGCGGGAGCTCCTACGAGCAGTACTTC. Protein sequence: CASSLALSGSSYEQYF.

For this clone: One end of the junction varies from germline; a read error may be responsible. This chain uses TRBV7-9 with TRBJ2-3, with D possibly matching TRBD2 (6 bases). CDR3 size: 10 residues. CDR1 and CDR2 (germline): SEHNR, FQNEAQ (reference sequence). CDR3 region: CASSLTSMGF. The CDR3 DNA is TGTGCCAGCAGCTTGACTAGTATGGGATTT.

V gene TRBV6-5 combines with J gene TRBJ2-1, with 8 bases identical to TRBD1. The CDR3 covers 14 residues. The germline V gene has CDR1 MNHEY and CDR2 SVGAGI. V lost 7 bases and J lost 4; bases outside the gene matches: 6. Here the CDR3 reads CASTMTGAYNEQFF. The CDR3 coding sequence is TGTGCCAGCACCATGACAGGGGCTTACAATGAGCAGTTCTTC.

The rearrangement uses TRBV9 and TRBJ2-7; tentative D call: TRBD2 (7 bases). From germline, CDR1 is SGDLS and CDR2 YYNGEE. The CDR3 extends over 18 amino acids. V was clipped by 3 bases and J by 5 bases, with 27 bases between them. The CDR3 protein is CASSGRGGPGDPGDEQYF. CDR3 sequence (DNA): TGTGCCAGCAGCGGGAGGGGGGGCCCTGGGGACCCTGGGGACGAGCAGTACTTC.

V gene TRBV15 combines with J gene TRBJ2-7; perhaps TRBD2 as D (7 bases). Trimming removed 3 bases at V and 2 bases at J, with 11 bases between. CDR3 length equals 14 residues. CDR1 is LNHNV and CDR2 is YYDKDF in the germline V gene (reference sequence). In DNA form, the CDR3 reads TGTGCCACCAGCAGGGGGGGGGCCACCTACGAGCAGTACTTC. It translates to CATSRGGATYEQYF.

The V call is TRBV7-6, the J call TRBJ1-1, with a tentative D call TRBD1 (6 bases). Germline loops: CDR1 SGHVS, CDR2 FNYEAQ. With 5 bases removed from V and 4 bases from J, the gap between germline ends came to 26 bases. The CDR3 contains 18 residues. The CDR3 region is CASSRDPPVRGATTEAFF. The CDR3 nucleotides are TGTGCCAGCAGCCGAGACCCACCGGTGCGGGGGGCAACCACTGAAGCTTTCTTT.

V usage is TRBV29-1 and J usage is TRBJ2-2, with 8 bases aligning to TRBD2. CDR1 is SQVTM, CDR2 ANQGSEA, per germline. J lost 4 bases, V lost 3 bases, and 7 bases had no gene match. This CDR3 spans 15 amino acids. CDR3 DNA: TGCAGCGTTGAGAGGGGACTAGTGGGCACCGGGGAGCTGTTTTTT. Translation gives CSVERGLVGTGELFF.

The chain's CDR3 is CASSFGGRTGEAFF. The CDR3 bases are TGTGCCAGCAGTTTCGGGGGAAGAACGGGTGAAGCTTTCTTT. The chain employs TRBV27 and TRBJ1-1; D may be TRBD1 (5 bases). Trimming took 3 bases from V and 7 from J, leaving 15 bases between them. The CDR3 consists of 14 residues. In germline, CDR1 is MNHEY, CDR2 SMNVEV (reference sequence).

The gene calls are TRBV4-1 and TRBJ2-1, with D possibly matching TRBD2 (5 bases). The germline V gene encodes CDR1 MGHRA and CDR2 YSYEKL. Trimming left V 1 base short and J 2 bases short, with 12 bases between. This CDR3 has 16 amino acids. CDR3 DNA: TGCGCCAGCAGCCAAGCAACGGGAACCACCTACAATGAGCAGTTCTTC. It translates to CASSQATGTTYNEQFF.

The chain links TRBV5-6 to TRBJ2-7; 8 bases align to TRBD1. CDR1 and CDR2 (germline): SGHDT, YYEEEE. Losses at the gene ends were 4 bases for V and 2 bases for J; bases not matched to a gene: 8. CDR3 length: 15 amino acids. The DNA of the CDR3 is TGTGCCAGCAGCCGCCGACAGGGGTGGCCCTACGAGCAGTACTTC. Protein: CASSRRQGWPYEQYF.

The rearrangement uses TRBV9 and TRBJ2-7; 11 bases align to TRBD2. Germline V CDR1 and CDR2: SGDLS, YYNGEE. The J segment lost 5 bases and the V segment lost 3 bases, leaving 19 bases of the junction unmatched. CDR3 length equals 19 residues. The CDR3 nucleotides read TGTGCCAGCAGCGGAAGACTAGCGGGAAGGAGCCCTAACATCCACGAGCAGTACTTC. It is translated as CASSGRLAGRSPNIHEQYF.